A single sample is the source of the 15 T cell receptor beta chains below, sequenced in a study of radiotherapy plus CTLA-4 blockade in lung cancer. Sequencing used immunoSEQ multiplex PCR; TCRdb keeps in-frame clones, though not all of them. In the table there are approximately 77,000 clones, 84% of which are singletons. The sample was peripheral blood, taken from a patient treated with radiotherapy plus ipilimumab. These receptors were taken from a human donor with non-small cell lung cancer who had stable disease on radiotherapy plus ipilimumab.

The chain is built from TRBV5-1 and TRBJ1-1; D gene uncertain. V dropped 0 bases and J dropped 4 bases, with 10 bases sitting between them. The germline V gene encodes CDR1 SGHRS and CDR2 YFSETQ. CDR3 length: 14 residues. For the CDR3, the DNA is TGCGCCAGCAGCTTGGGCAGTCAACGCACTGAAGCTTTCTTT. Amino acid sequence: CASSLGSQRTEAFF.

The chain combines TRBV7-8 with TRBJ2-3, with TRBD2 matching 15 bases. After removal of 3 bases from V and 2 bases from J, the junction contained 6 bases not matched to a gene. CDR3 length: 18 residues. Germline V lookup: CDR1 SGHVS, CDR2 FQNEAQ. CDR3 DNA: TGTGCCAGCAGCTTCAGGACTAGCGGGGGGGCTAACACAGATACGCAGTATTTT. It is translated as CASSFRTSGGANTDTQYF. Filled out from reference TRBV7-8 and TRBJ2-3, the complete variable domain reads GAGVSQSPRYKVAKRGQDVALRCDPISGHVSLFWYQQALGQGPEFLTYFQNEAQLDKSGLPSDRFFAERPEGSVSTLKIQRTQQEDSAVYLCASSFRTSGGANTDTQYFGPGTRLTVL.

The CDR3 DNA is TGCGCCAGCAGTCAAAAGGGACAGGGGGGTATGAACACTGAAGCTTTCTTT. Translation: CASSQKGQGGMNTEAFF. The chain has TRBV23-1 and TRBJ1-1; 11 bases match TRBD1. TRBV23-1 is given ORF status, its function remaining uncertain. CDR3 size: 17 residues. V was clipped by 2 bases and J by 0 bases; unmatched bases: 5.

This chain connects TRBV28 to TRBJ2-1; TRBD2 matches 14 bases. The CDR3 extends over 17 amino acids. V gave up 6 bases and J gave up 15 bases; unmatched junction bases: 19. Germline CDR1 and CDR2: MDHEN and SYDVKM. This CDR3 reads CASSLRGLAGGRSWPFF. The CDR3 bases are TGTGCCAGCAGCTTACGAGGACTAGCGGGAGGCCGGAGTTGGCCGTTCTTC. Complete variable domain (other parts from reference TRBV28 and TRBJ2-1): DVKVTQSSRYLVKRTGEKVFLECVQDMDHENMFWYRQDPGLGLRLIYFSYDVKMKEKGDIPEGYSVSREKKERFSLILESASTNQTSMYLCASSLRGLAGGRSWPFFGPGTRLTVL.

This chain connects TRBV7-3 to TRBJ1-1; D not resolved. The CDR3 runs 13 residues. Trimming shortened V by 10 bases and J by 1 base, and 13 bases separated the two germline ends. CDR1 is SGHTA and CDR2 is FQGTGA in the germline V gene. The chain's CDR3 is CATAVGPNTEAFF. DNA for the CDR3: TGTGCCACGGCTGTGGGCCCGAACACTGAAGCTTTCTTT.

This clone was counted only a few times. V usage is TRBV19 and J usage is TRBJ2-3; D possibly corresponds to TRBD2 (6 bases). The CDR3 sequence is 13 residues long. Germline values: CDR1 LNHDA, CDR2 SQIVND (reference sequence). V was clipped by 8 bases and J by 5 bases, with 14 bases between them. CDR3 in amino acids: CASSLWGEDTQYF. The CDR3 coding sequence is TGTGCCAGTTCCCTGTGGGGGGAAGATACGCAGTATTTT.

The rearrangement joins TRBV6-5 to TRBJ1-6, with 10 bases aligning to TRBD1. Germline values: CDR1 MNHEY, CDR2 SVGAGI. V lost 2 bases and J lost 8; bases outside the gene matches: 6. The CDR3 runs to 16 residues. The CDR3 DNA reads as TGTGCCAGCAGTTACGGCACTGGGACAGGGGATTCACCCCTCCACTTT. Amino acid sequence: CASSYGTGTGDSPLHF.

CDR3 in amino acids: CASSPLAGGLEEQYF. CDR3 bases: TGTGCCAGCTCACCTCTAGCGGGAGGGTTGGAAGAGCAGTACTTC. The gene calls are TRBV18 and TRBJ2-7, with 12 bases matching TRBD2. The germline CDR1 and CDR2 sequences are KGHSH and LQKENI. This CDR3 is 15 amino acids long. V gave up 3 bases and J gave up 7 bases; unmatched junction bases: 7.

This chain connects TRBV7-8 to TRBJ1-5; TRBD1 agrees at 8 bases. The CDR3 length is 15 residues. Germline V gives CDR1 SGHVS, CDR2 FQNEAQ. V was clipped by 4 bases and J by 4 bases; unmatched bases: 6. This CDR3 reads CASSSGTGGNQPQHF. Here the CDR3 DNA reads TGTGCCAGCAGCTCAGGGACAGGCGGGAATCAGCCCCAGCATTTT.

This clone was seen only a few times. The rearrangement joins TRBV6-1 to TRBJ1-6, with a weak D call TRBD1 (6 bases). Deletions cut 8 bases from V and 6 bases from J, with 11 bases between. Germline CDR1 is MNHNS and CDR2 is SASEGT. The CDR3 consists of 13 residues. The CDR3 DNA reads TGTGCCAGCCTCCAAGGGGGTAATTCACCCCTCCACTTT. This encodes CASLQGGNSPLHF.

The chain links TRBV6-6 to TRBJ2-7; 9 bases match TRBD2. This CDR3 comprises 13 residues. CDR1 is MNHNY, CDR2 SVGAGI, per germline (reference sequence). V was clipped by 6 bases and J by 6 bases; unmatched bases: 6. DNA for the CDR3: TGTGCCAGCAGCAACGGACTAGCGCTCGAGCAGTACTTC. Translating it yields CASSNGLALEQYF.

The chain is built from TRBV7-9 and TRBJ2-2; tentative D call: TRBD1 (7 bases). Trimming removed 5 bases at V and 3 bases at J, with 19 bases between. Germline V gives CDR1 SEHNR, CDR2 FQNEAQ (reference sequence). The CDR3 is 17 amino acids. The chain's CDR3 is CASSPPQGGSDTGELFF. Written as DNA, the CDR3 is TGTGCCAGCAGCCCCCCTCAGGGGGGTTCTGACACCGGGGAGCTGTTTTTT. Full variable domain (remainder filled in from reference TRBV7-9 and TRBJ2-2): DTGVSQNPRHKITKRGQNVTFRCDPISEHNRLYWYRQTLGQGPEFLTYFQNEAQLEKSRLLSDRFSAERPKGSFSTLEIQRTEQGDSAMYLCASSPPQGGSDTGELFFGEGSRLTVL.

The V and J genes are TRBV18 and TRBJ2-3; D remains unclear. Per germline, CDR1 KGHSH and CDR2 LQKENI. V lost 2 bases and J lost 2, with 11 bases in between. The CDR3 runs to 15 residues. The CDR3 loop reads CASSPKLSFTDTQYF. DNA for the CDR3: TGTGCCAGCTCACCAAAGCTATCCTTCACAGATACGCAGTATTTT.

The genes are TRBV4-1 and TRBJ1-2; 9 bases are a match to TRBD1. The CDR3 length is 15 residues. Looked up from germline, CDR1 is MGHRA and CDR2 is YSYEKL. The V segment lost 2 bases and the J segment 7 bases; nucleotides outside the gene matches: 8. The CDR3 protein is CASSQRDRESRGYTF. DNA for the CDR3: TGCGCCAGCAGCCAACGGGACAGGGAATCGCGTGGCTACACCTTC.

The chain is built from TRBV18 and TRBJ1-3, with TRBD1 as a possible D gene (6 bases). The V and J ends lost 0 bases and 5 bases respectively, with 14 bases between them. The CDR3 consists of 16 residues. CDR1 is KGHSH, CDR2 LQKENI, per germline. The CDR3: CASSPPDRSERNTIYF. The CDR3, as DNA: TGTGCCAGCTCACCACCAGACAGGTCGGAACGAAACACCATATATTTT.